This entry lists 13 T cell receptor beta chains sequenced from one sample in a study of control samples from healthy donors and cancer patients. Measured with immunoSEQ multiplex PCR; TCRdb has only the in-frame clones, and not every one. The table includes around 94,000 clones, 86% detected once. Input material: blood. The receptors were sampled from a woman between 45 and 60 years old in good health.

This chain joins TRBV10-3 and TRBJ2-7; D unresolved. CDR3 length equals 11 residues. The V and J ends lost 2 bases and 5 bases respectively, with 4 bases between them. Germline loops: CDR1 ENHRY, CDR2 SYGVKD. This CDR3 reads CAISENDEQYF. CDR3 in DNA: TGTGCCATCAGTGAGAACGACGAGCAGTACTTC.

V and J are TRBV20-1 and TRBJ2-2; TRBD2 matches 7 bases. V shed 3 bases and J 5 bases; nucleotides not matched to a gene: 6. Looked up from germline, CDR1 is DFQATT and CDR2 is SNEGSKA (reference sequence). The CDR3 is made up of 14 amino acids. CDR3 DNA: TGCAGTGCTAGTCGGACTAGGGATACCGGGGAGCTGTTTTTT. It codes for CSASRTRDTGELFF.

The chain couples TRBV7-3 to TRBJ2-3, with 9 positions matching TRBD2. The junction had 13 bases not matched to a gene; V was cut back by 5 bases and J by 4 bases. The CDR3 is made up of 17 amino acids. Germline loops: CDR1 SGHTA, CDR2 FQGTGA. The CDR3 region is CASSPNSGGSRADTQYF. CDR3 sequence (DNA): TGTGCCAGCAGCCCTAATAGCGGGGGAAGTCGCGCAGATACGCAGTATTTT.

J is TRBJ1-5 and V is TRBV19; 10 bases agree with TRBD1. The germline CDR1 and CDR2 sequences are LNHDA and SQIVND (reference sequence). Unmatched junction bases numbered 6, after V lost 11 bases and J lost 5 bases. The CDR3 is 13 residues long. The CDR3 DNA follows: TGTGCCTCCCTCGGGACAGGGGATCAGCCCCAGCATTTT. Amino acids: CASLGTGDQPQHF.

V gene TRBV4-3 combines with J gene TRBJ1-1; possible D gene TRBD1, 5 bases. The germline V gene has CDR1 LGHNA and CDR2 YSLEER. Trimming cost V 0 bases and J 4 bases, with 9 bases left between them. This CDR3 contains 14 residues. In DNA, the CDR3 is TGCGCCAGCAGCCAAGATTCCAGGGTCACTGAAGCTTTCTTT. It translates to CASSQDSRVTEAFF.

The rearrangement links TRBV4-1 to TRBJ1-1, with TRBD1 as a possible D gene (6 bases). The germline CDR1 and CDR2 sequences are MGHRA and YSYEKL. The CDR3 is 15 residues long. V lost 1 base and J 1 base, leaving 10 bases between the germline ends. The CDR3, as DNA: TGCGCCAGCAGCCAAGCAGGACAGCCGAACACTGAAGCTTTCTTT. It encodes CASSQAGQPNTEAFF.

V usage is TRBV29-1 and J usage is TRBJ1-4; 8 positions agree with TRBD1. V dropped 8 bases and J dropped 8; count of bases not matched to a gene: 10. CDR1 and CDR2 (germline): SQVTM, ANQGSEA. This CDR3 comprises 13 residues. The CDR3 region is CSFRQGLNEKLFF. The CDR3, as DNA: TGCAGCTTTAGACAGGGGTTGAACGAAAAACTGTTTTTT.

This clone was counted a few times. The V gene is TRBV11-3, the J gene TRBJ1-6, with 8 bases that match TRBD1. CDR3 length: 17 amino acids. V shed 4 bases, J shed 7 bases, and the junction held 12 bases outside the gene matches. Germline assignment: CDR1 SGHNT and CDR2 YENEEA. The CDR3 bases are TGTGCCAGCAGCTCCCGCCGGACAGGGCCCTTAAATTCACCCCTCCACTTT. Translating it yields CASSSRRTGPLNSPLHF. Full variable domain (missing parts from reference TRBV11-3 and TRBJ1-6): EAGVVQSPRYKIIEKKQPVAFWCNPISGHNTLYWYLQNLGQGPELLIRYENEEAVDDSQLPKDRFSAERLKGVDSTLKIQPAELGDSAVYLCASSSRRTGPLNSPLHFGNGTRLTVT.

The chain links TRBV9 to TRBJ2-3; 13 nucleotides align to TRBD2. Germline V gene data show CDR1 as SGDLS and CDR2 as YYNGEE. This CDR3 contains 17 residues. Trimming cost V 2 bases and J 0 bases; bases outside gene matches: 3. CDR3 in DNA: TGTGCCAGCAGCGTTACTAGCGGGGGGGCCAGCACAGATACGCAGTATTTT. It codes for CASSVTSGGASTDTQYF.

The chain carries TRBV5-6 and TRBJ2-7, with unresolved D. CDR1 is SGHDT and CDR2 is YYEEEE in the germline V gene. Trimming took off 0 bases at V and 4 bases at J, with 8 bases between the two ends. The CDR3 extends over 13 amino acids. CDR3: CASSLVIGYEQYF. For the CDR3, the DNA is TGTGCCAGCAGCTTGGTAATTGGGTACGAGCAGTACTTC.

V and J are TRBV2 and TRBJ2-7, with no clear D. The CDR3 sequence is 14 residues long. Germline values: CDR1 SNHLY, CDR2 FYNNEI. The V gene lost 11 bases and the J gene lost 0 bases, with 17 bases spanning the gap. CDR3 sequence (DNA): TGTGCCGACCGACCGCAGTCAAGCTCCTACGAGCAGTACTTC. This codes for CADRPQSSSYEQYF.

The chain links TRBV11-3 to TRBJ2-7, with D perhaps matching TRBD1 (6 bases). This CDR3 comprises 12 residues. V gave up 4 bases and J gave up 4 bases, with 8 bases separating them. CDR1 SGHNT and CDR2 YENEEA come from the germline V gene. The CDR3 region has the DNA TGTGCCAGCAGCTCAAGGGGGTACGAGCAGTACTTC. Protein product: CASSSRGYEQYF.

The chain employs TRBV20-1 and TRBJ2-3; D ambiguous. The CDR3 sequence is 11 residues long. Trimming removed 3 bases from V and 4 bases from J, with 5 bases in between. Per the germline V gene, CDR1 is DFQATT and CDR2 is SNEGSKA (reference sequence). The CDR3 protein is CSASLSDTQYF. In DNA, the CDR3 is TGCAGTGCTAGTTTATCAGATACGCAGTATTTT.